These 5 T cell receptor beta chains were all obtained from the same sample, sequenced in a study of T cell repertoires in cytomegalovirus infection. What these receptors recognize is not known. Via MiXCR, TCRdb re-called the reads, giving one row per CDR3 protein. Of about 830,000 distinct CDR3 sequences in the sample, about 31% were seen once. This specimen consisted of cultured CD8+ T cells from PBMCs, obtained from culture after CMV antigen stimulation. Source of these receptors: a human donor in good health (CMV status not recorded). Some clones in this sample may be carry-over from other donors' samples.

CDR3 bases: TGCGCCAGCAAAGGGGACAGAAACTACGAGCAGTACTTC. It translates to CASKGDRNYEQYF. The chain links TRBV5-1 to TRBJ2-7; 7 nucleotides line up with TRBD1. The CDR3 has 13 residues. Per germline, CDR1 SGHRS and CDR2 YFSETQ. V was pared by 6 bases and J by 3 bases, with 6 bases of the junction left unmatched.

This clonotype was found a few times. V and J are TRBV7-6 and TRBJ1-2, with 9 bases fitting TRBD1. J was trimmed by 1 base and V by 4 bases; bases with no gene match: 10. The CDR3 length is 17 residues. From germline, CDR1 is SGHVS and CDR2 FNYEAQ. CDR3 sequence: CASSSSGGDRVNYGYTF. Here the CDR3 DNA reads TGTGCCAGCAGCTCTTCGGGTGGGGACAGGGTTAACTATGGCTACACCTTC.

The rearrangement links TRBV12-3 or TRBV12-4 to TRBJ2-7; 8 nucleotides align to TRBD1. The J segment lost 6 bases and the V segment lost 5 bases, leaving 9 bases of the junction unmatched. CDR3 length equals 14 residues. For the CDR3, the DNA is TGTGCCAGCAGTGCCCTGGACAGGGATATCGAGCAGTACTTC. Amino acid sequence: CASSALDRDIEQYF.

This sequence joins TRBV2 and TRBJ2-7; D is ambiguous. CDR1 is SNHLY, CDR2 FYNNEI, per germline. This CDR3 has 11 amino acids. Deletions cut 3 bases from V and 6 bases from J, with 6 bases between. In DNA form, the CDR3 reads TGTGCCAGCAGTGACAAGGGCGAGCAGTACGTC. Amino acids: CASSDKGEQYV.

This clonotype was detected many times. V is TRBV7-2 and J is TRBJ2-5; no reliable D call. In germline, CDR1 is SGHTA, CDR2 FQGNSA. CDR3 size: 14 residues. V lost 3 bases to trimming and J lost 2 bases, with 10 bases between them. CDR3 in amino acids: CASSLNKGQETQYF. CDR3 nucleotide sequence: TGTGCCAGCAGCTTGAACAAGGGTCAAGAGACCCAGTACTTC.